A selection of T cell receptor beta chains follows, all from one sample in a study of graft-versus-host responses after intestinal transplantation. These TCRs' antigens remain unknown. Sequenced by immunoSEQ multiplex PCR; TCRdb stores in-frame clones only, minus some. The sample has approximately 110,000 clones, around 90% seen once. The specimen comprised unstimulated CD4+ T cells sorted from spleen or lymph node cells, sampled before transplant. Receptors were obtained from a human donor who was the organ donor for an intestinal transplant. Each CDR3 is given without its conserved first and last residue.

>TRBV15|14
ATSTTRGSGTDTQY
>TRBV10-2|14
ASSESGLAASDTQY
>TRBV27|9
ASKSGIQAF
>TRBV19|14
ASSIPQGKGQNIQY
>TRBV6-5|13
ASSEPGQGVYGYT
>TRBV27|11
ASGLAVYNEQF
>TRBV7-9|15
ASSFADSGRGNQPQH
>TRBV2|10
ASSEGGPEAF
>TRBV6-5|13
ASSYSAPSTEEAF
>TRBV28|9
ASSSGYEQY
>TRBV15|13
ATSRDWQSNQPQH
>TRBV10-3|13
AIKGLAEPYNEQF
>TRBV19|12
ASSPGNAPGEQF
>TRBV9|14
ASSVAVGLAGDEQY
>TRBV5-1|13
ASSPGRPSYNEQF
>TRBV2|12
ASRIRVYQETQY
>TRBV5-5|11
ASSFQGADTQY
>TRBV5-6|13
ASSSTGTAHTEAF
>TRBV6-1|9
ASKREYEQY
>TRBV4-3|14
ASSQEAGVATDTQY
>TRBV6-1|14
ASSALGQFLSYEQY
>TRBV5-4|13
ASRLQGRGTDTQY
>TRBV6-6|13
ASSRLQGVVYGYT
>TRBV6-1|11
ASSSGPTGELF
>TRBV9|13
ASSPRVGVNTEAF
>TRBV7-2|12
ASSLSGRLYEQY
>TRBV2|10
ASIRLEGWAF
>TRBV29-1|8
SVEWGAAF
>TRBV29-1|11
SVVPNRGTEAF
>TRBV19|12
ASSSSWFSYEQY
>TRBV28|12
ATRTGTAGGTQY
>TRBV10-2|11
ASHATVNTEAF
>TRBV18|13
ASSPPAYGRGEQF
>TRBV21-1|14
ASSPGWLINHGELF
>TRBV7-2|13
ASSPGRVVYNEQF